The rows below give T cell receptor beta chains drawn from one sample of a study of blood T cell repertoires in COVID-19. The method was immunoSEQ multiplex PCR; TCRdb's version includes in-frame clones alone and lacks a portion of them. The table has roughly 120,000 clones, around nine tenths seen once. Input material: peripheral blood. Receptor source: a woman between 70 and 85 years old who had recovered from COVID-19. Each CDR3 is given with its conserved first and last residue. The D gene is left open where the match is weak. The size entry is marked missing in some rows and otherwise reads once, few, many or a size class.

d_call,clone_size,v_call,j_call,cdr3_nt,cdr3_aa
TRBD1,-,TRBV7-6,TRBJ2-3,TGTGCCAGCAGACCATTCGACGGGGACAGGGACACAGATACGCAGTATTTT,CASRPFDGDRDTDTQYF
TRBD1,-,TRBV7-9,TRBJ2-1,TGTGCCAGCAGCTTAAAAGGGACAGGGGGCGGTGAGCAGTTCTTC,CASSLKGTGGGEQFF
TRBD1,once,TRBV19,TRBJ2-7,TGTGCCAGTTCGACAGGGTACTACCTCGAGCAGTACTTC,CASSTGYYLEQYF
TRBD2,-,TRBV6-2/TRBV6-3,TRBJ2-7,TGTGCCAGCAGTTCCCGCTGGGGGGAGTCATTGCGGGGGGAGCAGTACTTC,CASSSRWGESLRGEQYF
TRBD1,-,TRBV6-5,TRBJ1-5,TGTGCCAGCAAACAGGGGGCAGGACAGCCCCAGCATTTT,CASKQGAGQPQHF
TRBD1,once,TRBV2,TRBJ1-1,TGTGCCAGCCGCAGGGGGCAGGGGAACACTGAAGCTTTCTTT,CASRRGQGNTEAFF
TRBD2,-,TRBV6-5,TRBJ2-1,TGTGCCAGCAAGGTAGCGGGGGGTTACAATGAGCAGTTCTTC,CASKVAGGYNEQFF
TRBD2,-,TRBV29-1,TRBJ2-5,TGCAGCGTTGCTCAGACTAGCGGGAGGATCGAGACCCAGTACTTC,CSVAQTSGRIETQYF
-,-,TRBV3-1/TRBV3-2,TRBJ2-3,TGTGCCAGCAGCCAAGAACTAAGCACAGATACGCAGTATTTT,CASSQELSTDTQYF
-,-,TRBV7-3,TRBJ1-3,TGTGCCAGCAGGCCACCGGGTGGAAACACCATATATTTT,CASRPPGGNTIYF
-,-,TRBV30,TRBJ2-5,TGTGCCTGCATAAATATGGGACAAAAAGAGACCCAGTACTTC,CACINMGQKETQYF
TRBD1,few,TRBV7-9,TRBJ1-2,TGTGCCAGCAGCACCGGACAGGGGGTCCTAAGCTATGGCTACACCTTC,CASSTGQGVLSYGYTF
-,once,TRBV29-1,TRBJ2-7,TGCAGCGTTTCGGTCGGAGTCTACGAGCAGTACTTC,CSVSVGVYEQYF
TRBD2,-,TRBV19,TRBJ2-7,TGTGCCAGTAGTATCCAAGGGGTAGCGGGACCGTCGGTGGAGCAGTACTTC,CASSIQGVAGPSVEQYF
-,-,TRBV5-4,TRBJ1-5,TGTGCCAGCAGCTTCGGGTCCAATCAGCCCCAGCATTTT,CASSFGSNQPQHF
TRBD1,-,TRBV19,TRBJ2-7,TGTGCCAGTAGTATCACCGCGACAGGGACCTACGAGCAGTACTTC,CASSITATGTYEQYF
TRBD1,few,TRBV28,TRBJ2-6,TGTGCCAGCAGCTACCGGGACAGGTTCTACTCTGGGGCCAACGTCCTGACTTTC,CASSYRDRFYSGANVLTF
TRBD1,once,TRBV2,TRBJ1-1,TGTGCCGGGCGAGGGGGCGGCGGGATGAACACTGAAGCTTTCTTT,CAGRGGGGMNTEAFF
-,-,TRBV4-3,TRBJ2-1,TGCGCCAGCAGCCAAGAATGGAGCTTCGGCGGGGTGGGGGAGCAGTTCTTC,CASSQEWSFGGVGEQFF
-,-,TRBV7-2,TRBJ1-1,TGTGCCAGCAGCCCTCGAGAGGGATCAGCTTTCTTT,CASSPREGSAFF
TRBD2,-,TRBV7-3,TRBJ2-1,TGTGCCAGCAGCCCCGGAACTAGCGGGAGGCGGAATGAGCAGTTCTTC,CASSPGTSGRRNEQFF
-,-,TRBV7-2,TRBJ2-7,TGTGCCAGCAGCTTTCAGGCTGTCTCCTACGAGCAGTACTTC,CASSFQAVSYEQYF
-,-,TRBV10-2,TRBJ2-3,TGCGCCAGCAGTGAGCACGCTAGCTACACAGATACGCAGTATTTT,CASSEHASYTDTQYF
-,few,TRBV7-5,TRBJ2-1,TGTGTCAGAAGCTCCGCTGGCGGGAGCTCCTACAATGAGCAGTTCTTC,CVRSSAGGSSYNEQFF
TRBD1,-,TRBV6-5,TRBJ1-2,TGTGCCACCCATCAGGGGGCGAACTATGGCTACACCTTC,CATHQGANYGYTF
TRBD2,once,TRBV5-1,TRBJ2-1,TGCGCCAGCAGCTTGGGAGGACTAGCGGGAGTTTTCGGTGAGCAGTTCTTC,CASSLGGLAGVFGEQFF
TRBD1,-,TRBV19,TRBJ2-1,TGTGCCAGTAGCCCCCGACAGGGGCTGGCCAATGAGCAGTTCTTC,CASSPRQGLANEQFF
-,-,TRBV6-4,TRBJ2-1,TGTGCCAGCAGTGGCCCGGCGGGTGAGCAGTTCTTC,CASSGPAGEQFF
TRBD1,-,TRBV19,TRBJ2-2,TGTGCCAGTAGTATCAAAGGGACAGGGGGCCCACCGAACACCGGGGAGCTGTTTTTT,CASSIKGTGGPPNTGELFF
-,-,TRBV5-4,TRBJ2-7,TGTGCCAGCAGCTTGGCTAAGCCAGGGGTCTCCTACGAGCAGTACTTC,CASSLAKPGVSYEQYF
TRBD2,-,TRBV6-4,TRBJ2-3,TGTGCCAGCAGTCGACTAGCGGGAGTCACAGATACGCAGTATTTT,CASSRLAGVTDTQYF
-,-,TRBV7-2,TRBJ2-3,TGTGCCAGCAGCCTCGGGGAAGATACGCAGTATTTT,CASSLGEDTQYF
TRBD2,-,TRBV6-1,TRBJ2-1,TGTGCCAGCAGTGAAGCGGCGGGAGGGGCGCCGGATTACAATGAGCAGTTCTTC,CASSEAAGGAPDYNEQFF
-,-,TRBV4-2,TRBJ2-1,TGTGCCAGCAGCCAACCTACGGGAGTGATTGTGAATGAGCAGTTCTTC,CASSQPTGVIVNEQFF
TRBD1,-,TRBV4-1,TRBJ1-6,TGCGCCAGCAGCCTGGGACAGGGGAATTCACCCCTCCACTTT,CASSLGQGNSPLHF
-,-,TRBV7-2,TRBJ2-5,TGTGCCAGCAGCTTAGATCCCGGGGGAGAGACCCAGTACTTC,CASSLDPGGETQYF
TRBD1,-,TRBV5-6,TRBJ1-6,TGTGCCAGCAGCTTGGAGGAGTGGGCGGGACAGCCCTTTTCACCCCTCCACTTT,CASSLEEWAGQPFSPLHF
TRBD1,-,TRBV28,TRBJ2-7,TGTGCCAGCAGCCCGGGACAGCCGAGCTCCTACGAGCAGTACTTC,CASSPGQPSSYEQYF
TRBD1,-,TRBV30,TRBJ1-5,TGTGCCTGGCGACGGACAGGGAGCAATCAGCCCCAGCATTTT,CAWRRTGSNQPQHF
-,-,TRBV28,TRBJ1-5,TGTGCCAGCAGTTTACAGGGGAGTCAGCCCCAGCATTTT,CASSLQGSQPQHF
TRBD2,-,TRBV29-1,TRBJ2-5,TGCAGCGCGTCCCGAGGGACTAGCGAACAAGAGACCCAGTACTTC,CSASRGTSEQETQYF
TRBD1,-,TRBV20-1,TRBJ1-1,TGCAGTGCTGCCTACAGGGGAGGAGCTTTCTTT,CSAAYRGGAFF
TRBD1,-,TRBV5-1,TRBJ1-5,TGCGCCAGCAGCTTGGATGGGACAGGGGGCCAGCCCCAGCATTTT,CASSLDGTGGQPQHF
-,-,TRBV6-5,TRBJ2-7,TGTGCCAGCAGGGCCCCTAGCGCGCCCTACGAGCAGTACTTC,CASRAPSAPYEQYF
TRBD1,-,TRBV5-1,TRBJ1-5,TGCGCCAGCAGCGCTACAGGGGACAATCAGCCCCAGCATTTT,CASSATGDNQPQHF
TRBD1,-,TRBV7-2,TRBJ1-1,TGTGCCAGCAGCTTATATTGGGGCCAGGGGGCTTACACTGAAGCTTTCTTT,CASSLYWGQGAYTEAFF
TRBD2,-,TRBV11-2,TRBJ2-7,TGTGCCAGCAGCTTTTATGTAAGCGGGGGGCACGACGAGCAGTACTTC,CASSFYVSGGHDEQYF
-,-,TRBV19,TRBJ1-6,TGTGCCAGTAGAGAAGGGGTCTATAATTCACCCCTCCACTTT,CASREGVYNSPLHF
TRBD2,-,TRBV11-2,TRBJ2-3,TGTGCCAGCAGCTTGATAGCGGGATTGGTCACAGATACGCAGTATTTT,CASSLIAGLVTDTQYF
-,-,TRBV30,TRBJ2-7,TGTGCCTGGAGTGTACTGTACAGGGAGGGGTACGAGCAGTACTTC,CAWSVLYREGYEQYF
-,-,TRBV5-4,TRBJ2-3,TGTGCCAGCAGCTTGGCGAGAGAAGATACGCAGTATTTT,CASSLAREDTQYF
-,-,TRBV20-1,TRBJ2-3,TGCAGTGCCTGGAGGGGAAATACGCAGTATTTT,CSAWRGNTQYF
TRBD1,-,TRBV7-8,TRBJ2-5,TGTGCCAGCAGCACCCAGACAGGGGAGCAGACCCAGTACTTC,CASSTQTGEQTQYF
-,-,TRBV5-5,TRBJ1-1,TGTGCCAGCAGCCGGGTCTCAGGGGCCACTGAAGCTTTCTTT,CASSRVSGATEAFF
-,-,TRBV18,TRBJ1-2,TGTGCCAGCTCACCCACCCGAGGGGAGGACTATGGCTACACCTTC,CASSPTRGEDYGYTF